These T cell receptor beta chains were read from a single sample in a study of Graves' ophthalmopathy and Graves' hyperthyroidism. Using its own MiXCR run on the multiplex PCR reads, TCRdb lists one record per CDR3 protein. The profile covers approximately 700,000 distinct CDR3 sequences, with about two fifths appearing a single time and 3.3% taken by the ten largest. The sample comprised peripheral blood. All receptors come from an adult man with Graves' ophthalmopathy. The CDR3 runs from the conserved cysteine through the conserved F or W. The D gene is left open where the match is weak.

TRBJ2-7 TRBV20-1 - CSASGSDEQYF
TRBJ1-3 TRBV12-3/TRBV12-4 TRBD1 CASSLGQARDTIYF
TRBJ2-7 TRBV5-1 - CASSQPGDEQYF
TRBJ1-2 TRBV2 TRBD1 CASRSDRGGYGYTF
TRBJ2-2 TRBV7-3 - CASSLMSVGMNTGELFF
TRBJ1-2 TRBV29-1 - CSVEPFDLHYGYTF
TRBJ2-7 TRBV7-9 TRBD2 CASSLGGDVEQYF
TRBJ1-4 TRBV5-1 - CASSQQGGDEKLFF
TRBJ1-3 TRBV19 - CASGGAIPGNTIYF
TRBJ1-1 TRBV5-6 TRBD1 CASSLLRTGSDTEAFF
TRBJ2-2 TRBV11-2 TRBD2 CASSQARGGNTGELFF
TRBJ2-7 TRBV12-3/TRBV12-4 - CASSYHPGSDYEQYF
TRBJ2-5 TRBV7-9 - CASSPTGGHQPQYF
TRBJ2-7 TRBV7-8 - CASSLFAGRSYEQYF
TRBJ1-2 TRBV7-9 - CASSLGNGYTF
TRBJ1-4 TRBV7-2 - CASSLTEPMKATNEKLFF
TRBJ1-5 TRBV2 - CASSEIGEKGGHF
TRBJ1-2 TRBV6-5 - CASRRGKNYTF
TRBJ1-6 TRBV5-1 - CASSPEGPYNSPLHF
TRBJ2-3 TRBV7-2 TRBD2 CASSLATSGGTDTQYF
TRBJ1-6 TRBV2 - CASKGTGSNSPLHF
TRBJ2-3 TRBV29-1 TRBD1 CSVRDRGGADTQYF
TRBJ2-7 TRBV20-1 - CSAREGSDHEQYF
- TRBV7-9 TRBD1 CASSSGTGVGEQFF
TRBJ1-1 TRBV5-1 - CASRFVGPVVYTEAFF
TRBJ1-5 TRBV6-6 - CASSFPRDRISNQPQHF
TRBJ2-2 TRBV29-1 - CSVVTGELFF
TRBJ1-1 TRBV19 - CAWSEALNTEAFF
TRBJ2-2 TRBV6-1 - CASSEGSATGELFF
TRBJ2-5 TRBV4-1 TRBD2 CASSSPGRGGQETQYF
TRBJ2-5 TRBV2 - CASSVSSGRETQYF
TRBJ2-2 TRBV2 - CASSYLSSGELFF
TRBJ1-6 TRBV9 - CASSPGQGTSPLHF
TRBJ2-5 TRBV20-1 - CSARDGSGEETQYF
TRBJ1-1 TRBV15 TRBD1 CATSAQGVNTEAFF
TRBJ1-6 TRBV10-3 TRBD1 CASSNTGAPGSPLHF
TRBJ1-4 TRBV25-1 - CASSVGGWDKEEKLFF
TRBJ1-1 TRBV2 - CASRPQWGNTEAFF
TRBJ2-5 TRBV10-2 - CASKGGRDMETQYF
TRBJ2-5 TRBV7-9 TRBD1 CASSPAQGRETQYF
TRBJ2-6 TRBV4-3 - CASSQGLLLGANVLTF
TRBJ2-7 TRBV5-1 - CASSLGLTPHEQYF
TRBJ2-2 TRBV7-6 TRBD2 CASSLVVLAGPRGTGELFF
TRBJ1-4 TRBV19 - CASSISGGREKLFF
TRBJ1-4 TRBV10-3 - CASGGGGKNEKLFF
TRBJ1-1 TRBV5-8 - CASSKQGVTEAFF
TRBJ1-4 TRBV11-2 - CASSSIPREEKLFF
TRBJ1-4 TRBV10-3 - CAISETDGNLFF
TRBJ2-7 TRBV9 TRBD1 CASSATGTGRSEQYF
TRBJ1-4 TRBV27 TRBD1 CASSLRQGVREKLFF
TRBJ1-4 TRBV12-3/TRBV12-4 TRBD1 CASSIYRGRGEKLFF
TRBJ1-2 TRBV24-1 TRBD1 CATSGTGDGYTF
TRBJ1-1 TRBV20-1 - CRAYTGTPDTEAFF
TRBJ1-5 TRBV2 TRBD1 CASVADRVGQPQHF
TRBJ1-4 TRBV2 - CASSPRDTRNEKLFF
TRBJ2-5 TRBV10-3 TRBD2 CAGSYSSGGETQYF
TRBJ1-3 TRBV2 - CASSVPGDGNTIYF
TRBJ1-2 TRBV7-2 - CASSLSPGANYGYTF
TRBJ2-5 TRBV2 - CASSKRMGAETQYF
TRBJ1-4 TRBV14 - CASSRTANEKLFF